This TCR beta chain was profiled in a study of blood T cell repertoires in COVID-19. The wider study: Researchers got acute and convalescent COVID-19 samples from the United States, Italy and Spain. T cells, B-cell-depleted T cells, or PBMCs provided the cDNA or gDNA that served as material.

In the authors' workflow: The authors estimated nucleated cell counts from reference gene primer amplification. The method was immunoSEQ multiplex PCR; TCRdb's version includes in-frame clones alone and lacks a portion of them. Clone size and the V and J calls come from that table; the DNA yielded D and trimming. The data show 80,000 or so clones, about 89% seen once. CDR1 is MDHEN and CDR2 is SYDVKM in the germline V gene. This CDR3 is 13 amino acids long. V was shortened by 4 bases and J by 0 bases, with 6 bases between the two germline ends. Sequencing was carried out using peripheral blood. V and J are TRBV28 and TRBJ1-2; TRBD1 is a possible D gene (5 bases). The clonotype originates from a woman aged 60-75 years with acute or convalescent COVID-19. The CDR3 nucleotides read TGTGCCAGCAGTTGGACATCTAACTATGGCTACACCTTC. Its translation: CASSWTSNYGYTF.